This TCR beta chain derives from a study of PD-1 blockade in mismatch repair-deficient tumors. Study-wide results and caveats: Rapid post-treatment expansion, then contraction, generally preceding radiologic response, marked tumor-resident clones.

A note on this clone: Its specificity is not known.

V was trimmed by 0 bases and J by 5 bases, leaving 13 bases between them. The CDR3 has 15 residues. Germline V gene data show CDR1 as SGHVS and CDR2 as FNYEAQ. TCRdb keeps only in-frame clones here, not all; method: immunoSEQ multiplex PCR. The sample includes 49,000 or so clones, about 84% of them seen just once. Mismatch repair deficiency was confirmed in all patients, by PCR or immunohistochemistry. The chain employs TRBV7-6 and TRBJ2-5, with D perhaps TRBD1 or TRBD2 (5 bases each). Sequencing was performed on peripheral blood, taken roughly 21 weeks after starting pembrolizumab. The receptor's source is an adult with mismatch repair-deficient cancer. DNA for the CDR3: TGTGCCAGCAGCTTAGCGGGGGTGTCGCAGGAGACCCAGTACTTC. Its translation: CASSLAGVSQETQYF.